The source of this T cell receptor (beta chain) is a study of blood T cell repertoires in COVID-19. Background on the study: COVID-19 samples collected from the United States, Italy and Spain covered acute and convalescent phases. T cells, B-cell-depleted T cells, or PBMCs supplied cDNA or gDNA.

Per the original data handling: Estimated nucleated cell counts came from reference gene primer amplification. Measured with immunoSEQ multiplex PCR; TCRdb has only the in-frame clones, and not every one. The V and J calls and clone size are taken from that table; D and trimming were inferred from the DNA. Altogether about 240,000 clones are present, roughly nine tenths being singletons, with the ten largest covering around 6.5%. The CDR3 is 16 amino acids. Losses at the gene ends were 3 bases for V and 8 bases for J; bases not matched to a gene: 13. Germline CDR1 and CDR2: GTSNPN and SVGIG (reference sequence).

The sample consisted of peripheral blood. The TCR was taken from a man aged 55 to 70 with acute or convalescent COVID-19. The rearrangement uses TRBV30 and TRBJ1-4, with 9 bases identical to TRBD1. CDR3 sequence: CAWRRPGQGEREKLFF. In DNA, the CDR3 is TGTGCCTGGAGGCGACCGGGACAGGGAGAAAGAGAAAAACTGTTTTTT.